Listed below are T cell receptor beta chains from one sample, sequenced in a study of cytomegalovirus exposure and HLA in healthy donors. The table came from immunoSEQ multiplex PCR; TCRdb's copy has only in-frame clones and leaves some out. The sample lists approximately 220,000 clones, just over 90% seen once, with roughly 1% in the top ten. The sample consisted of PBMCs. Receptors originate from a young woman in good health and CMV-seronegative. Each CDR3 is given with its conserved first and last residue. D genes are given only for firm matches. The listing skips clone size in some rows; elsewhere it reads once, few, many or a size class.

CDR3nt	CDR3aa	abundance	d_gene	v_gene	j_gene
TGCGCCAGCAGCTTGGTGGGGAGGACTGAAGCTTTCTTT	CASSLVGRTEAFF	.	.	TRBV5-1	TRBJ1-1
TGTGCCAGCAGTCCTTCGACTGGGAGAGAGACCCAGTACTTC	CASSPSTGRETQYF	.	.	TRBV5-4	TRBJ2-5
TGCAGCGTTCGTCTGGCGGGGGAGCAGTACTTC	CSVRLAGEQYF	.	.	TRBV29-1	TRBJ2-7
TGTGCCAGCACCAGGGGTAGGCAAGAGACCCAGTACTTC	CASTRGRQETQYF	.	.	TRBV7-2	TRBJ2-5
TGTGCCAGCTCGAAGCTAGCGGATACCTACGAGCAGTACTTC	CASSKLADTYEQYF	.	TRBD2	TRBV18	TRBJ2-7
TGTGCCAGCAGTGTTGGTACAGGGCAAGAGACCCAGTACTTC	CASSVGTGQETQYF	.	.	TRBV6-1	TRBJ2-5
TGTGCCAGCAGGGGCACAGGGGGGAACACTGAAGCTTTCTTT	CASRGTGGNTEAFF	.	TRBD1	TRBV6-1	TRBJ1-1
TGTGCCAGCAGCGTCACTACCTACGAGCAGTACTTC	CASSVTTYEQYF	once	.	TRBV28	TRBJ2-7
TGTGCCAGCAGCCCCCTTCCCGGTACAGATACGCAGTATTTT	CASSPLPGTDTQYF	.	.	TRBV27	TRBJ2-3
TGTGCCAGTAGAGACATCTCCTACGAGCAGTACTTC	CASRDISYEQYF	.	.	TRBV19	TRBJ2-7
TGTGCCAGCAGCTTAGTTGACGGGGTCTACGAGCAGTACTTC	CASSLVDGVYEQYF	.	.	TRBV7-9	TRBJ2-7